Below, 13 T cell receptor beta chains from the same sample are listed, as sequenced in a study of long-term antiretroviral therapy in people with HIV. The run of the v3.0 immunoSEQ assay was at survey level. TCRdb's copy holds only in-frame clones and misses some; the assay was immunoSEQ multiplex PCR. The table has fewer than 25,000 clones, around 80% seen once. This material consisted of unsorted PBMCs, taken 1.5 years after starting antiretroviral therapy. These receptors were obtained from a man aged 30-40 years with HIV.

The chain employs TRBV6-5 and TRBJ2-7, with D perhaps given as TRBD1 or TRBD2 (5 bases each). The germline V gene encodes CDR1 MNHEY and CDR2 SVGAGI. The CDR3 is 14 residues long. V lost 6 bases and J lost 4, with 16 bases in between. The CDR3 DNA reads TGTGCCAGCAGAAAGCGAGGGGCTTTGTACGAGCAGTACTTC. It yields the protein CASRKRGALYEQYF.

The gene calls are TRBV5-1 and TRBJ2-6; D is ambiguous. The CDR3 consists of 15 residues. CDR1 and CDR2 (germline): SGHRS, YFSETQ. Trimming took 2 bases from V and 0 from J, leaving 6 bases between them. In DNA form, the CDR3 reads TGCGCCAGCAGCTTAACTATCTCTGGGGCCAACGTCCTGACTTTC. This codes for CASSLTISGANVLTF.

J is TRBJ2-5 and V is TRBV2; 7 nucleotides line up with TRBD2. Germline V lookup: CDR1 SNHLY, CDR2 FYNNEI. This CDR3 comprises 17 residues. V lost 5 bases, J lost 7 bases, and 19 bases stayed unmatched. CDR3 in amino acids: CASSPSEGGQTRLTQYF. CDR3 in DNA: TGTGCCAGCAGTCCCAGTGAGGGAGGGCAGACTCGGTTGACCCAGTACTTC.

The V gene is TRBV6-5, the J gene TRBJ2-3, with 7 nucleotides matching TRBD1. The V segment lost 7 bases and the J segment 3 bases; nucleotides outside the gene matches: 7. CDR3 length: 14 amino acids. The germline gives CDR1 MNHEY, CDR2 SVGAGI. CDR3 loop: CASKHRGGTDTQYF. CDR3 in DNA: TGTGCCAGCAAGCACAGGGGTGGAACAGATACGCAGTATTTT.

This chain uses TRBV11-2 with TRBJ2-7; the match to TRBD1 covers 9 bases. Looked up from germline, CDR1 is SGHAT and CDR2 is FQNNGV. The CDR3 runs 16 residues. J was trimmed by 7 bases and V by 5 bases; bases with no gene match: 15. DNA for the CDR3: TGTGCCAGCAGCACTCTGGGGACAGGGAAGTCAAAGGAGCAGTACTTC. Its protein is CASSTLGTGKSKEQYF.

The V call is TRBV11-2, the J call TRBJ2-1; 11 bases agree with TRBD2. This CDR3 contains 16 residues. The trim removed 4 bases at V and 4 bases at J, leaving 6 bases unmatched. The germline CDR1 and CDR2 sequences are SGHAT and FQNNGV. The CDR3 DNA is TGTGCCAGCAGCTCAGGGGGACTAGCGGAGTACAATGAGCAGTTCTTC. Translation gives CASSSGGLAEYNEQFF.

V gene TRBV5-1 combines with J gene TRBJ2-2; D is possibly TRBD1 or TRBD2 (5 bases each). Deletions cut 4 bases from V and 0 bases from J, with 10 bases between. Germline V gene lookup returns CDR1 SGHRS and CDR2 YFSETQ. CDR3 length: 15 residues. CDR3 nucleotides: TGCGCCAGCAGCGTCGGGACGACGAACACCGGGGAGCTGTTTTTT. Protein: CASSVGTTNTGELFF.

This clone was seen more than once but under ten times. The chain employs TRBV6-1 and TRBJ1-4; D is perhaps TRBD1 (5 bases). CDR1 and CDR2 (germline): MNHNS, SASEGT. This CDR3 is 14 amino acids long. Trimming removed 6 bases from V and 3 bases from J, with 11 bases in between. For the CDR3, the DNA is TGTGCCAGCAGGGAGACAGTTCCTAATGAAAAACTGTTTTTT. Translating it yields CASRETVPNEKLFF.

The chain carries TRBV25-1 and TRBJ1-2, with 7 bases lining up with TRBD1. J lost 10 bases, V lost 1 base, and 18 bases had no gene match. The CDR3 loop spans 17 amino acids. CDR1 is MGHDK and CDR2 is SYGVNS in the germline V gene. In nucleotides, the CDR3 is TGTGCCAGCAGTGAATGGGGGGCGGGACAGCGAACTATGGCCTACACCTTC. Its protein is CASSEWGAGQRTMAYTF.

The CDR3 DNA reads TGTGCCAGCATCCAAACCGAGAGGCTTCTCTATGGCTACACCTTC. The encoded protein is CASIQTERLLYGYTF. J is TRBJ1-2 and V is TRBV7-9, with unresolved D. Trimming stripped 7 bases from V and 4 bases from J, with 19 bases between. The CDR3 consists of 15 residues. Germline V gene sequence: CDR1 SEHNR, CDR2 FQNEAQ (reference sequence).

V and J are TRBV19 and TRBJ1-1, with a weak D call TRBD1 (6 bases). The germline V and J ends were trimmed by 7 bases and 1 base, with 16 bases remaining between them. Germline V gene sequence: CDR1 LNHDA, CDR2 SQIVND (reference sequence). CDR3 length equals 15 residues. The CDR3 region has the DNA TGTGCCAGTATCACATGGGGCAGGGGGAACACTGAAGCTTTCTTT. Amino acid sequence: CASITWGRGNTEAFF.

J is TRBJ2-7 and V is TRBV9, with 15 bases identical to TRBD2. Germline values: CDR1 SGDLS, CDR2 YYNGEE. V trimming: 2 bases; J trimming: 0 bases; junction bases outside the gene matches: 9. The CDR3 extends over 19 amino acids. CDR3 loop: CASSVTGTSGGRYSYEQYF. DNA of the CDR3: TGTGCCAGCAGCGTTACCGGGACTAGCGGGGGGCGATACTCCTACGAGCAGTACTTC.

The J gene is TRBJ1-5, the V gene TRBV9; the D gene is possibly TRBD1 (5 bases). There are 14 residues in the CDR3. Germline V gene data show CDR1 as SGDLS and CDR2 as YYNGEE. V lost 3 bases to trimming and J lost 5 bases, with 12 bases between them. CDR3 in amino acids: CASSADINDQPQHF. The DNA of the CDR3 is TGTGCCAGCAGCGCGGACATAAACGATCAGCCCCAGCATTTT.